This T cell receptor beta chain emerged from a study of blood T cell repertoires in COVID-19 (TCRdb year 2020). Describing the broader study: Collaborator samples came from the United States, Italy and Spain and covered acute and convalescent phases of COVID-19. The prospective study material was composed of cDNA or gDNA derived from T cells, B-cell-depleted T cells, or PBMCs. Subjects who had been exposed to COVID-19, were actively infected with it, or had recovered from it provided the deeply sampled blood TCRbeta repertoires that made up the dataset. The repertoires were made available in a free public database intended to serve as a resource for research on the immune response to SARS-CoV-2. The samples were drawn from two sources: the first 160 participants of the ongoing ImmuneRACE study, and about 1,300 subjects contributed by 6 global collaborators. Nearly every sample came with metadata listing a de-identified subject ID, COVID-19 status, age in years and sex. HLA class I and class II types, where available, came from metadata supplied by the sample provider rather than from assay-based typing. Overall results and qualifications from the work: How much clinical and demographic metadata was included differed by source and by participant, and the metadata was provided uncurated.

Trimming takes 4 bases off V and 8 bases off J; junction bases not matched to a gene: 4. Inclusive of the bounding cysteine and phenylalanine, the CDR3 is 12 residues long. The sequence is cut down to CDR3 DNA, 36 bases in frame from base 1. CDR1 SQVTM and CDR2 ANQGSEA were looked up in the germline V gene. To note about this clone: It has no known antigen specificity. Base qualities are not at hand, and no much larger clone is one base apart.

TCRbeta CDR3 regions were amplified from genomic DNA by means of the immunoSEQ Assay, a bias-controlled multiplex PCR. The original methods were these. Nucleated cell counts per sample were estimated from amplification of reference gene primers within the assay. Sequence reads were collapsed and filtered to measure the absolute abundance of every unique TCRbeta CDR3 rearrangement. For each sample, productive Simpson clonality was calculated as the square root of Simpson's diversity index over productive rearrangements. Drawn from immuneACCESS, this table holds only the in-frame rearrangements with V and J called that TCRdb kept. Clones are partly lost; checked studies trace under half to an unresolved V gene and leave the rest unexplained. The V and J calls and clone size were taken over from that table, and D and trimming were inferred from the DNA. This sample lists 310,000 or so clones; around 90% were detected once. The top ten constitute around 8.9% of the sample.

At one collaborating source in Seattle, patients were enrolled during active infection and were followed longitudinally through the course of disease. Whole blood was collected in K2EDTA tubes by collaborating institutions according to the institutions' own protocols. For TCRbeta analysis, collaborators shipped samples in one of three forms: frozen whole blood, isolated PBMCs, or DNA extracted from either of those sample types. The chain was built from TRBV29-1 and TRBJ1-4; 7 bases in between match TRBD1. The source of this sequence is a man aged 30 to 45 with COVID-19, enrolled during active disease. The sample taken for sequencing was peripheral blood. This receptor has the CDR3 CSVVTGTEKLFF. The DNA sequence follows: TGCAGCGTTGTGACAGGGACCGAAAAACTGTTTTTT.